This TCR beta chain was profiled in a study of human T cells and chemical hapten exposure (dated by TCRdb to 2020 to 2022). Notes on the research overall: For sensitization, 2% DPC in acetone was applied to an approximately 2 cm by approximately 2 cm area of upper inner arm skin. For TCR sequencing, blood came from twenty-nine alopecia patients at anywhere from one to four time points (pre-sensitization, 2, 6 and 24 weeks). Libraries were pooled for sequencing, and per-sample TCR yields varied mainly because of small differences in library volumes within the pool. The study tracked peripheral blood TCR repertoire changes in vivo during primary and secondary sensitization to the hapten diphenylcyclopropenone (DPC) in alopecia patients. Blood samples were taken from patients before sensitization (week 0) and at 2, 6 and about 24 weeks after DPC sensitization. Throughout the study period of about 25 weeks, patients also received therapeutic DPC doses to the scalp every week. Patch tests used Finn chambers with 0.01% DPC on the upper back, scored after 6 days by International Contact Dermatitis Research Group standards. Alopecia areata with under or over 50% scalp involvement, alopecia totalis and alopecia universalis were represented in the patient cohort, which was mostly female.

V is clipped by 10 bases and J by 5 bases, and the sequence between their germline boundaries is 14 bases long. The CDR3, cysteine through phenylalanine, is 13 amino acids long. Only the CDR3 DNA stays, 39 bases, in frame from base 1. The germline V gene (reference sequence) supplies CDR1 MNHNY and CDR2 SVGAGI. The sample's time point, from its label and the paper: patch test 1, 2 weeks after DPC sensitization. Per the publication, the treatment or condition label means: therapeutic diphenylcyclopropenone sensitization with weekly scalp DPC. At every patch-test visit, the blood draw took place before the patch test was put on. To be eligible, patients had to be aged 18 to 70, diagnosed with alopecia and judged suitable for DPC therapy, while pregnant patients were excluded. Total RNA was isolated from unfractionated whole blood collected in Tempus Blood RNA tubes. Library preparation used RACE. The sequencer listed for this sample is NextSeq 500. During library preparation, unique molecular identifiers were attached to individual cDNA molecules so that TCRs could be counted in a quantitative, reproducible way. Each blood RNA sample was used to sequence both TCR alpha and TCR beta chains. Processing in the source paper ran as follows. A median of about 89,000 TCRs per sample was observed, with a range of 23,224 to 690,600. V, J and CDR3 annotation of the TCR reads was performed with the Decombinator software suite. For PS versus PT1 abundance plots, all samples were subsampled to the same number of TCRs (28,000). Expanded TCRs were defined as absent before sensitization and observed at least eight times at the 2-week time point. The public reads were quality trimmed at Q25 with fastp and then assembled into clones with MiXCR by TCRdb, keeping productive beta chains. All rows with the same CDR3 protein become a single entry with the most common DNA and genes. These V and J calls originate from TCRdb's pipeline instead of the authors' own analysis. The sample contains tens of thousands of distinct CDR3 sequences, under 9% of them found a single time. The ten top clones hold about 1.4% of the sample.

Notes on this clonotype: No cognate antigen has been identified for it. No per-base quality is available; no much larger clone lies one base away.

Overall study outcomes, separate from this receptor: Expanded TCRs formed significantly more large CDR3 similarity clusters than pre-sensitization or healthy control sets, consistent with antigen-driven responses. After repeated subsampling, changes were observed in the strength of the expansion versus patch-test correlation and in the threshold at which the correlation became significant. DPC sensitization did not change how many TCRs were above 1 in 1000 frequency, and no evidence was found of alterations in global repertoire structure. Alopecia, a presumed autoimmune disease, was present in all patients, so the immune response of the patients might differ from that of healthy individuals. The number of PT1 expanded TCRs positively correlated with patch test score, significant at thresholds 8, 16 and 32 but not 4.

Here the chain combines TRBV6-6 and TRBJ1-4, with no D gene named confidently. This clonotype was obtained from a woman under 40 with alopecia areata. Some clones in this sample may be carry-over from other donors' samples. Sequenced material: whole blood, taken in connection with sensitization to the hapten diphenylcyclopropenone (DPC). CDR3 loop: CATSGPSNEKLFF. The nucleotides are TGTGCCACTTCCGGGCCCTCCAATGAAAAACTGTTTTTT.